The clone carrying this T cell receptor beta chain was detected once. Antigen unknown. Germline V gene sequence: CDR1 SEHNR, CDR2 FQNEAQ (reference sequence). V lost 0 bases, J lost 3 bases, and 8 bases lay in between. The CDR3 has 14 residues. Blood RNA originated from unsorted whole blood, with germline DNA additionally extracted. No patient had received treatment, and all had chronic HBV infection. This specimen comes from a study of tumor-infiltrating lymphocytes in primary liver carcinoma. Study as a whole: Surgeons resected the patients' primary liver carcinomas.

Whole-study findings and limits: Being bulk and unsorted, samples allowed no CD4+ and CD8+ repertoire comparison.

Starting material of 500 ng total RNA yielded TCR beta cDNA via a constant-region primer. Amplification in three nested multiplex PCR rounds with slightly modified ARM-PCR gave rise to TCR beta libraries. The study ran its first two PCR rounds for 9 to 10 cycles each, using TRBV1-TRBV30 forward primers and a C-beta reverse primer. TCRdb itself ran the multiplex PCR reads through MiXCR, one entry per CDR3 protein. The table shows more than 150,000 distinct CDR3 sequences, with roughly 60% occurring only once. The specimen was peripheral blood. The TCR comes from a middle-aged man with primary liver carcinoma and hepatitis B virus infection. The chain combines TRBV7-9 with TRBJ2-5; TRBD2 might be the D (5 bases). The CDR3 coding sequence is TGTGCCAGCAGCTTAGCGTTGAGGGAAGAGACCCAGTACTTC. Translation gives CASSLALREETQYF.